This T cell receptor beta chain was identified in a study of blood T cells in healthy people across ages. This clonotype has ten or more counts. For the second PCR, which ran for about 7 to 12 cycles, a sample-barcoded 5' primer and a J-beta primer mix were used. Via MiXCR, TCRdb re-called the 5' RACE reads, giving one row per CDR3 protein. The repertoire has 650,000 or so distinct CDR3 sequences, approximately 52% of them found once; the top ten carry roughly 13%. This CDR3 has 13 residues. CDR1 and CDR2 from the germline V gene are SGHTA and FQGTGA. Trimming left V 1 base short and J 4 bases short, with 5 bases between.

The J gene is TRBJ2-1, the V gene TRBV7-3, with D unclear. Sequencing used blood. The receptor's source is an elderly woman in good health. This CDR3 is CASSLKGYNEQFF. The CDR3 region has the DNA TGTGCCAGCAGCTTAAAGGGTTACAATGAGCAGTTCTTC.